The entry below describes one TCR beta chain. Its antigen is unknown. The data belong to a study of blood T cells in healthy people across ages. Points from the study as a whole: The long-lived group displayed more naive CD4+ cells, plus higher diversity, than the aged donors did. The donors' CMV status was not determined, possibly confounding changes in expanded clonotypes.

In germline, CDR1 is LGHNA, CDR2 YNFKEQ. Trimming pared 1 base from V and 4 bases from J, leaving 20 bases between. CDR3 length: 18 residues. Drawing of peripheral blood yielded ten milliliters from each donor. Using a J-beta primer mix together with a sample-barcoded 5' primer, a second PCR was run for about 6 to 12 cycles. Every cDNA was tagged by a template-switch adaptor with 12 random nucleotides. TCRdb recomputed calls from the 5' RACE reads with MiXCR, one row per CDR3 protein. The data contain more than 700,000 distinct CDR3 sequences, 53% of them singletons. Sequenced input: blood. The rearrangement joins TRBV4-2 to TRBJ1-5; possibly TRBD1 for D (5 bases). The receptor's source is a man older than 75 in good health. The CDR3 spells CASSQGKRGRVENQPQHF. CDR3 DNA: TGTGCCAGCAGCCAAGGAAAACGCGGCAGGGTGGAGAATCAGCCCCAGCATTTT.